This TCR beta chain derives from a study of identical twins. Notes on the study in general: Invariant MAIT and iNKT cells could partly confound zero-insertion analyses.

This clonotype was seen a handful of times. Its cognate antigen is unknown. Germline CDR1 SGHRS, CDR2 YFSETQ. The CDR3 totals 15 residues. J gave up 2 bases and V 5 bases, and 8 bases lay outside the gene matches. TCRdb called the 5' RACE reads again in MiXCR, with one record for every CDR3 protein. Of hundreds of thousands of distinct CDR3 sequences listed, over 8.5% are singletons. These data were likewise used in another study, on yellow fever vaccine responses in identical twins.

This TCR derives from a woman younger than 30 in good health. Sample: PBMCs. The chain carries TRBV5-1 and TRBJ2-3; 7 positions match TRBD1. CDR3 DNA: TGCGCCAGCAGTACCGGGACAGTATTCACAGATACGCAGTATTTT. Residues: CASSTGTVFTDTQYF.